The following is a TCR beta chain sequence with its context. Its antigen is as yet unknown. This sample is drawn from a study of cytomegalovirus exposure and HLA in healthy donors. About the study: Previous work identified 90 million to 130 million unique TCR beta sequences from around 200 million T cells. Findings and limits, study-wide: An assumption of roughly uniform sequencing depth across donors underlay the presence/absence analyses. Exclusion applied to some V segments, including TRBV6-2 and TRBV6-3, as they were indistinguishable.

The germline gives CDR1 SGDLS, CDR2 YYNGEE. The V gene end was trimmed by 0 bases and the J gene end by 5 bases; junction bases not matched to a gene: 2. The CDR3 sequence is 13 residues long. Both 60 Vbeta primers and 13 Jbeta primers went into the PCR. The repertoire was sequenced with immunoSEQ multiplex PCR; TCRdb's copy has only in-frame clones and lacks some. The sample has roughly 190,000 clones, under 85% seen once; the top ten hold around 3.1%. What was sequenced was PBMCs. The chain is built from TRBV9 and TRBJ2-7; 7 positions agree with TRBD1. This TCR was sampled from a female donor in good health and CMV-seronegative. The CDR3 bases are TGTGCCAGCAGCGTAGAACAGGGGAACGAGCAGTACTTC. This sequence encodes CASSVEQGNEQYF.